Shown below are 32 T cell receptor beta chains from a single sample sequenced in a study of beta chain features in type 1 diabetes. General study points: In all four CD4+ subsets, TCRB CDR3 length was significantly, moderately reduced in type 1 diabetes.

cDNA synthesis used the whole RNA isolate, giving expressed TCRB sequences. Assay: immunoSEQ multiplex PCR; the TCRdb copy retains only in-frame clones and omits some. The table includes more than 300,000 clones, over 7% detected once. Their antigens are not known. Material: central memory CD4+ T cells from blood. Receptors were obtained from a man aged 30 to 39 with type 1 diabetes.

This clone was found a few times. CDR3 protein: CASSFRRSNTGELFF. The CDR3 DNA sequence: TGTGCCAGCAGCTTCCGACGGTCGAACACCGGGGAGCTGTTTTTT. V usage is TRBV13 and J usage is TRBJ2-2; D call uncertain. CDR1 and CDR2 from the germline V gene are PRHDT and FYEKMQ (reference sequence). V lost 3 bases, J lost 0 bases, and 8 bases lay in between. The CDR3 contains 15 residues.

The chain is built from TRBV7-2 and TRBJ1-6, with D perhaps matching TRBD1 (6 bases). The CDR3 is 15 residues long. The V gene lost 3 bases and the J gene lost 9 bases, with 15 bases spanning the gap. The germline gives CDR1 SGHTA, CDR2 FQGNSA. CDR3 coding DNA: TGTGCCAGCAGCTTCTCTGGGGGCCGGAGTTCACCCCTCCACTTT. Residues: CASSFSGGRSSPLHF.

The table lists this clone with a few counts. This chain links TRBV9 with TRBJ1-6; D uncertain. The V gene lost 0 bases and the J gene lost 1 base, with 5 bases spanning the gap. CDR1 is SGDLS and CDR2 is YYNGEE in the germline V gene. This CDR3 has 15 residues. The CDR3 sequence: CASSVEGSYNSPLHF. DNA of the CDR3: TGTGCCAGCAGCGTAGAGGGATCCTATAATTCACCCCTCCACTTT.

This chain uses TRBV2 with TRBJ2-5; D may match TRBD1 or TRBD2 (7 bases each). The ends were cut back, 4 bases at V and 9 bases at J, with 21 bases in the middle. Germline V CDR1 and CDR2: SNHLY, FYNNEI. The CDR3 has 15 amino acids. CDR3 in amino acids: CASSGNRQGGSPQYF. The CDR3 bases are TGTGCCAGCAGTGGGAACAGACAGGGCGGGAGTCCCCAGTACTTC.

This clone came up a few times. The CDR3 here is CASSSGTGSHHTEAFF. The CDR3 DNA reads TGTGCCAGCAGCTCCGGGACAGGGAGTCACCACACTGAAGCTTTCTTT. This chain uses TRBV7-2 with TRBJ1-1; 9 positions agree with TRBD1. This CDR3 contains 16 residues. V trimming: 4 bases; J trimming: 3 bases; junction bases outside the gene matches: 9. Germline V lookup: CDR1 SGHTA, CDR2 FQGNSA.

There are a few counts of this clone. The gene calls are TRBV5-1 and TRBJ1-3; no clear D gene. Trimming removed 0 bases from V and 0 bases from J, with 4 bases in between. The CDR3 covers 14 residues. Germline assignment: CDR1 SGHRS and CDR2 YFSETQ. The CDR3 reads CASSLDLSGNTIYF. CDR3 nucleotides: TGCGCCAGCAGCTTGGACCTCTCTGGAAACACCATATATTTT.

V and J are TRBV4-3 and TRBJ2-1, with 9 nucleotides matching TRBD1. V lost 3 bases and J lost 7; bases outside the gene matches: 10. CDR3 length equals 16 residues. Germline V lookup: CDR1 LGHNA, CDR2 YSLEER. CDR3 sequence reads: CASSHPGQGLSNEQFF. In nucleotides, the CDR3 is TGCGCCAGCAGCCACCCGGGACAGGGCCTGTCGAATGAGCAGTTCTTC.

The rearrangement joins TRBV11-2 to TRBJ2-1; the D is unclear. Germline V CDR1 and CDR2: SGHAT, FQNNGV. The CDR3 is made up of 15 amino acids. Trimming cost V 2 bases and J 5 bases, with 13 bases left between them. CDR3 DNA: TGTGCCAGCAGCTTATATCAGGTAATAGACAATGAGCAGTTCTTC. As protein: CASSLYQVIDNEQFF.

This clone showed up just a few times. V is TRBV19 and J is TRBJ1-2, with a tentative D call TRBD1 (5 bases). V was trimmed by 2 bases and J by 5 bases, leaving 15 bases between them. This CDR3 is 15 amino acids long. Germline CDR1 LNHDA, CDR2 SQIVND (reference sequence). The CDR3 sequence: CASSIIPGPGYGYTF. The DNA for the CDR3 is TGTGCCAGTAGTATAATACCGGGGCCGGGGTATGGCTACACCTTC.

This clone appeared a few times. The chain is built from TRBV13 and TRBJ2-1; TRBD2 matches at 8 bases. Per germline, CDR1 PRHDT and CDR2 FYEKMQ (reference sequence). V lost 5 bases and J lost 7; bases outside the gene matches: 7. The CDR3 is made up of 14 amino acids. DNA of the CDR3: TGTGCCAGCAGCCCCGGGGCTAGCGGGAATGAGCAGTTCTTC. Translating gives CASSPGASGNEQFF.

V is TRBV6-5 and J is TRBJ2-5; D gene unclear. This CDR3 contains 11 residues. The germline CDR1 and CDR2 sequences are MNHEY and SVGAGI. V lost 8 bases and J lost 7, with 11 bases in between. DNA of the CDR3: TGTGCCAGCGGCGAAGGTGGGACCCAGTACTTC. This encodes CASGEGGTQYF.

This clone was seen a few times. V is TRBV5-6 and J is TRBJ1-6; D is unclear. V lost 1 base, J lost 6 bases, and 8 bases lay in between. Per the germline V gene, CDR1 is SGHDT and CDR2 is YYEEEE. The CDR3 extends over 14 amino acids. The CDR3 DNA sequence: TGTGCCAGCAGCTTGTATCCGGGTAATTCACCCCTCCACTTT. Translating gives CASSLYPGNSPLHF.

With respect to this clone: Other DNA sequences in the same sample also yield this CDR3. The chain has TRBV2 and TRBJ2-3, with a tentative D call TRBD1 (6 bases). V lost 4 bases, J lost 6 bases, and 17 bases lay in between. The CDR3 spans 15 residues. Per germline, CDR1 SNHLY and CDR2 FYNNEI. In nucleotides, the CDR3 is TGTGCCAGCAGTGGGGGAACAGGGTGGACGGATACGCAGTATTTT. It yields the protein CASSGGTGWTDTQYF. Full variable domain (rest looked up from reference TRBV2 and TRBJ2-3): EPEVTQTPSHQVTQMGQEVILRCVPISNHLYFYWYRQILGQKVEFLVSFYNNEISEKSEIFDDQFSVERPDGSNFTLKIRSTKLEDSAMYFCASSGGTGWTDTQYFGPGTRLTVL.

The chain is built from TRBV4-2 and TRBJ2-5, with TRBD2 identical over 10 bases. Trimming took 4 bases from V and 2 from J; bases not matched to a gene: 13. CDR1 and CDR2 from the germline V gene are LGHNA and YNFKEQ. CDR3 length: 18 amino acids. The CDR3 loop reads CASSRELSSGGKQETQYF. The CDR3 DNA reads TGTGCCAGCAGCCGAGAGCTGTCTAGCGGGGGCAAACAAGAGACCCAGTACTTC.

This chain uses TRBV30 with TRBJ1-2; TRBD1 is a possible D gene (5 bases). The CDR3 runs 14 residues. V lost 4 bases, J lost 4 bases, and 16 bases lay in between. CDR1 is GTSNPN and CDR2 is SVGIG in the germline V gene (reference sequence). CDR3 region: CAWNRGGEAYGYTF. CDR3 DNA: TGTGCCTGGAATCGTGGGGGGGAGGCCTATGGCTACACCTTC. Using reference TRBV30 and TRBJ1-2 for the parts outside the CDR3, the full variable domain is SQTIHQWPATLVQPVGSPLSLECTVEGTSNPNLYWYRQAAGRGLQLLFYSVGIGQISSEVPQNLSASRPQDRQFILSSKKLLLSDSGFYLCAWNRGGEAYGYTFGSGTRLTVV.

This clone was detected a few times. This chain's CDR3 is CASSRESETQYF. In DNA form, the CDR3 reads TGTGCCAGCAGCCGGGAGTCGGAGACCCAGTACTTC. V usage is TRBV2 and J usage is TRBJ2-5; D perhaps matches TRBD2 (6 bases). This CDR3 has 12 residues. CDR1 and CDR2 from the germline V gene are SNHLY and FYNNEI. The germline V and J ends were trimmed by 6 bases and 5 bases, with 10 bases remaining between them.

This chain connects TRBV11-2 to TRBJ2-6; D not resolved. V lost 3 bases and J 0 bases, leaving 6 bases between the germline ends. CDR1 and CDR2 (germline): SGHAT, FQNNGV. The CDR3 runs 15 residues. Written as DNA, the CDR3 is TGTGCCAGCAGCTTCACCAACTCTGGGGCCAACGTCCTGACTTTC. Amino acids: CASSFTNSGANVLTF.

This clone was recorded many times. The chain joins TRBV4-3 to TRBJ2-1, with D perhaps TRBD1 or TRBD2 (5 bases each). CDR1 and CDR2 from the germline V gene are LGHNA and YSLEER. V lost 0 bases, J lost 8 bases, and 11 bases lay in between. There are 14 residues in the CDR3. The CDR3 DNA is TGCGCCAGCAGCCAAGAGGGACGATCGCATGAGCAGTTCTTC. It translates to CASSQEGRSHEQFF.

The chain combines TRBV7-2 with TRBJ2-1; TRBD2 agrees at 13 bases. After removal of 5 bases from V and 5 bases from J, the junction contained 3 bases not matched to a gene. This CDR3 has 15 residues. CDR1 SGHTA and CDR2 FQGNSA come from the germline V gene. The CDR3 spells CASSIGLAGDNEQFF. The CDR3 DNA is TGTGCCAGCAGCATTGGACTAGCGGGGGACAATGAGCAGTTCTTC.

This chain joins TRBV6-5 and TRBJ1-2; D possibly corresponds to TRBD1 (5 bases). This CDR3 is built from 14 residues. The germline V gene encodes CDR1 MNHEY and CDR2 SVGAGI. The V gene lost 2 bases and the J gene lost 1 base, with 8 bases spanning the gap. The CDR3 sequence is CASSYGGGNYGYTF. DNA for the CDR3: TGTGCCAGCAGTTACGGGGGGGGTAACTATGGCTACACCTTC.

This clone was picked up a small number of times. The CDR3 sequence is CAWSLDISNTEAFF. Written as DNA, the CDR3 is TGTGCCTGGAGCCTCGACATCTCGAACACTGAAGCTTTCTTT. The chain employs TRBV30 and TRBJ1-1; D gene unclear. V was trimmed by 3 bases and J by 1 base, leaving 12 bases between them. Germline V gene data show CDR1 as GTSNPN and CDR2 as SVGIG (reference sequence). CDR3 length equals 14 residues.

The chain has TRBV19 and TRBJ2-7; TRBD1 is a possible D gene (5 bases). Trimming removed 10 bases at V and 3 bases at J, with 16 bases between. This CDR3 comprises 13 residues. Germline V CDR1 and CDR2: LNHDA, SQIVND (reference sequence). The CDR3 is CATLTHRFYEQYF. For the CDR3, the DNA is TGTGCCACGCTGACCCACAGGTTCTACGAGCAGTACTTC.

V usage is TRBV6-5 and J usage is TRBJ1-6; D is perhaps TRBD1 (5 bases). V lost 2 bases and J lost 9, with 11 bases in between. Germline V gene lookup returns CDR1 MNHEY and CDR2 SVGAGI. This CDR3 has 14 amino acids. The CDR3 region has the DNA TGTGCCAGCAGTTACAGGGGTGAGGGTTCACCCCTCCACTTT. This sequence encodes CASSYRGEGSPLHF.

This clone was counted only a few times. V and J are TRBV7-2 and TRBJ2-1, with 7 bases aligning to TRBD2. The J segment lost 10 bases and the V segment lost 5 bases, leaving 8 bases of the junction unmatched. The CDR3 sequence is 13 residues long. Germline V gene lookup returns CDR1 SGHTA and CDR2 FQGNSA. Written as DNA, the CDR3 is TGTGCCAGCAGCAACCACCGGGGGGTCGAGCAGTTCTTC. It yields the protein CASSNHRGVEQFF.

The J gene is TRBJ1-2, the V gene TRBV10-2; 8 bases align to TRBD1. J gave up 5 bases and V 5 bases, and 13 bases lay outside the gene matches. In germline, CDR1 is WSHSY, CDR2 SAAADI. The CDR3 is 16 amino acids. The CDR3 loop reads CASSRPGGGHDYGYTF. CDR3 DNA sequence: TGCGCCAGCAGTCGACCAGGGGGCGGGCACGATTATGGCTACACCTTC.

This clone came up a few times. The rearrangement joins TRBV27 to TRBJ1-5, with 8 nucleotides matching TRBD1. Germline-derived CDR1 and CDR2 are MNHEY and SMNVEV (reference sequence). The CDR3 sequence is 15 residues long. J gave up 4 bases and V 5 bases, and 7 bases lay outside the gene matches. CDR3 sequence reads: CASSPENRGNQPQHF. The CDR3 nucleotides read TGTGCCAGCAGTCCTGAAAACAGGGGGAATCAGCCCCAGCATTTT.

This clone showed up just a few times. One end of the junction fails to match germline, which may point to a read error. The chain combines TRBV18 with TRBJ1-6, with 10 bases that match TRBD1. CDR1 KGHSH and CDR2 LQKENI come from the germline V gene. This CDR3 is 15 amino acids long. Here the CDR3 reads CASSPRGTGDSPLHF. In nucleotides, the CDR3 is TGTGCCAGCTCCCCACGGGGGACAGGGGATTCACCCCTCCACTTT. Using reference TRBV18 and TRBJ1-6 for the parts outside the CDR3, the full variable domain is NAGVMQNPRHLVRRRGQEARLRCSPMKGHSHVYWYRQLPEEGLKFMVYLQKENIIDESGMPKERFSAEFPKEGPSILRIQQVVRGDSAAYFCASSPRGTGDSPLHFGNGTRLTVT.

The rearrangement uses TRBV10-3 and TRBJ1-2, with D perhaps matching TRBD1 (6 bases). The CDR3 is made up of 12 amino acids. V was shortened by 3 bases and J by 4 bases, with 6 bases between the two germline ends. Looked up from germline, CDR1 is ENHRY and CDR2 is SYGVKD. The CDR3, as DNA: TGTGCCATCAGTGACAGGGGCTATGGCTACACCTTC. It translates to CAISDRGYGYTF.

This clone was detected only a few times. The chain employs TRBV9 and TRBJ2-7; D might be TRBD1 (6 bases). Trimming took off 0 bases at V and 3 bases at J, with 13 bases between the two ends. This CDR3 is built from 15 residues. Germline values: CDR1 SGDLS, CDR2 YYNGEE. The CDR3 spells CASSVAAGDNYEQYF. As DNA, the CDR3 is TGTGCCAGCAGCGTAGCGGCAGGGGATAACTACGAGCAGTACTTC.

This clone was detected only a few times. The chain uses TRBV7-9 and TRBJ1-2; TRBD1 agrees at 12 bases. CDR1 and CDR2 (germline): SEHNR, FQNEAQ (reference sequence). The length of the CDR3 is 15 residues. After removal of 4 bases from V and 10 bases from J, the junction contained 10 bases not matched to a gene. DNA of the CDR3: TGTGCCAGCAGCTCACCATCGGGGACAGGGGGCGACTACACCTTC. Residues: CASSSPSGTGGDYTF.

This clone has just a few counts. This rearrangement joins TRBV7-9 to TRBJ1-1; D ambiguous. The CDR3 is 13 amino acids. Trimming pared 1 base from V and 1 base from J, leaving 4 bases between. Germline values: CDR1 SEHNR, CDR2 FQNEAQ (reference sequence). The DNA for the CDR3 is TGTGCCAGCAGCTTAGTTCAGAACACTGAAGCTTTCTTT. Its protein is CASSLVQNTEAFF. Full variable domain (rest looked up from reference TRBV7-9 and TRBJ1-1): DTGVSQNPRHKITKRGQNVTFRCDPISEHNRLYWYRQTLGQGPEFLTYFQNEAQLEKSRLLSDRFSAERPKGSFSTLEIQRTEQGDSAMYLCASSLVQNTEAFFGQGTRLTVV.

Only a few counts were recorded for this clone. This chain connects TRBV18 to TRBJ2-7; 11 positions agree with TRBD1. The J segment lost 5 bases and the V segment lost 2 bases, leaving 2 bases of the junction unmatched. The V gene's germline CDR1 is KGHSH and CDR2 LQKENI. This CDR3 spans 14 amino acids. The CDR3 DNA is TGTGCCAGCTCACCAGGACAGGGGGCGGACGAGCAGTACTTC. It yields the protein CASSPGQGADEQYF.